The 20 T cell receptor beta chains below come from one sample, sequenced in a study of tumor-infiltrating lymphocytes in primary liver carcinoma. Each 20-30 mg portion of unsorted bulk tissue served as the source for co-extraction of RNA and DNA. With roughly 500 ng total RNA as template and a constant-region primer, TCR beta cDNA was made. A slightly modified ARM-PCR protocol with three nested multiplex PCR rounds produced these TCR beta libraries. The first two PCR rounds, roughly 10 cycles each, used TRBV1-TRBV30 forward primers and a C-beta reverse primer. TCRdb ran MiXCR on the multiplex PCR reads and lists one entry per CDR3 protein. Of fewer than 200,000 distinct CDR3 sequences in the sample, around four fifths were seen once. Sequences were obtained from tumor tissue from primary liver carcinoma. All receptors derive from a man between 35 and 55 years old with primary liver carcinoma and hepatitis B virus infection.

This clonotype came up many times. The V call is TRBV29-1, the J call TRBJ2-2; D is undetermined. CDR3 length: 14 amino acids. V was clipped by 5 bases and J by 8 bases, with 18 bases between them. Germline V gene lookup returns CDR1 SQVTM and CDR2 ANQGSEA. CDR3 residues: CSVIKDPRLGELFF. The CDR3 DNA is TGCAGCGTTATAAAGGACCCTCGATTGGGGGAGCTGTTTTTT.

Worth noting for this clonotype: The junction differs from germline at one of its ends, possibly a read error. In DNA form, the CDR3 reads TGTGCCAGCAGCTTAGACAGGGCCTGGGCCAACGTCCTAACTTTC. This encodes CASSLDRAWANVLTF. The rearrangement uses TRBV11-2 and TRBJ2-6; perhaps TRBD1 as D (5 bases). This CDR3 is built from 15 residues. Germline V gene lookup returns CDR1 SGHAT and CDR2 FQNNGV.

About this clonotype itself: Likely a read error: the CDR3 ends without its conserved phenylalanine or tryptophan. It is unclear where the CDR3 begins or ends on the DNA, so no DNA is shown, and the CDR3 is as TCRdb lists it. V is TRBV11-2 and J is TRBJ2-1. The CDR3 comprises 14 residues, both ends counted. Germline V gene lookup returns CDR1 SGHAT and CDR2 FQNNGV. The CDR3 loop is CASNLSGFDNEHFL.

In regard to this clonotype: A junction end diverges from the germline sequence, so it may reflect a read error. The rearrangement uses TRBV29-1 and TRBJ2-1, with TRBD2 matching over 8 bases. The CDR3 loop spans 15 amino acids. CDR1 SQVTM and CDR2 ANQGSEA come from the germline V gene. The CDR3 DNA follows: TGCAGCGTTGAGAGAACTAGCGGTCCCTACAACGAGCAGTTCTTC. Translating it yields CSVERTSGPYNEQFF.

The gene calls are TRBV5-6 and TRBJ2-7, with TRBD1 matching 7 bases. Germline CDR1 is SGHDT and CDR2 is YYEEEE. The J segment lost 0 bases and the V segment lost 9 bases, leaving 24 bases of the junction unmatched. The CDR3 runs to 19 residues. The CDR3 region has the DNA TGTGCCAACTGCGCCACAGGGGTCCGCGAGGGGCAGAACTCCTACGAGCAGTACTTC. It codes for CANCATGVREGQNSYEQYF. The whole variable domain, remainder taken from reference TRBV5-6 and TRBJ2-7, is DAGVTQSPTHLIKTRGQQVTLRCSPKSGHDTVSWYQQALGQGPQFIFQYYEEEERQRGNFPDRFSGHQFPNYSSELNVNALLLGDSALYLCANCATGVREGQNSYEQYFGPGTRLTVT.

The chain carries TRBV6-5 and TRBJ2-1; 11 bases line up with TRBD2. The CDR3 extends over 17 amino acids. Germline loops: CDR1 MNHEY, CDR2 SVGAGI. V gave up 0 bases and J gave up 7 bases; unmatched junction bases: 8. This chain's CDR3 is CASSYSGTSGGGNEQFF. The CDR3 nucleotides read TGTGCCAGCAGTTACTCCGGGACTAGCGGCGGAGGGAATGAGCAGTTCTTC.

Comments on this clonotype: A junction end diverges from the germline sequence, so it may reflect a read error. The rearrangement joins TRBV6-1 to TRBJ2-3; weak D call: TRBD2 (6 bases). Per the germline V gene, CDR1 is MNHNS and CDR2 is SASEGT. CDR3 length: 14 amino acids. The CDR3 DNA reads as TGTGCCAGCAATGAAGGCGGGATCTCAGATACGCAGTATTTT. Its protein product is CASNEGGISDTQYF.

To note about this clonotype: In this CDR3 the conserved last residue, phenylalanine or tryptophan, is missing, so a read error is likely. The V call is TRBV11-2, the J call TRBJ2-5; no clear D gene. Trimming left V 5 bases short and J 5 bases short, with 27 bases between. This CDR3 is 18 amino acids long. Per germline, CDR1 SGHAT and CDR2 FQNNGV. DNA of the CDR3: TGTGCCAGCAGCCCTAGTTCAATCCAGCGTACTGGACGGGAGACCCAGTACATC. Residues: CASSPSSIQRTGRETQYI.

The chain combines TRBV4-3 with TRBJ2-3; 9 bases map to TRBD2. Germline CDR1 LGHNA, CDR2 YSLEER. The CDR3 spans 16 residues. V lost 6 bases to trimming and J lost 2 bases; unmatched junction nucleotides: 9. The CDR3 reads CASSQGTSRTTDTQYF. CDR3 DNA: TGCGCCAGCAGTCAGGGGACTAGCAGGACCACAGATACGCAGTATTTT.

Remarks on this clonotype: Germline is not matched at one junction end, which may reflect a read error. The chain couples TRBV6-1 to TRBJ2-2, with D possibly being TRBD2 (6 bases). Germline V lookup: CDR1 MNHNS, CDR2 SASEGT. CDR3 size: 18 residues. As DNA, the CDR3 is TGTGCCTGCAGTGGAGCGCTTCTGGGGGGAGCGAACACCGGGGAGATGTTTTTT. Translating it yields CACSGALLGGANTGEMFF.

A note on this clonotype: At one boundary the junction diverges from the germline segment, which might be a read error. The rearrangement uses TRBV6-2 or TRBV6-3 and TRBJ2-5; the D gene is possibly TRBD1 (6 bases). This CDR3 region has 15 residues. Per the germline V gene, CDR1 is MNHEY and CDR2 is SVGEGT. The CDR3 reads CANSPEQGRQVTQYF. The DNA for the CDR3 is TGTGCCAACAGTCCGGAACAGGGACGGCAAGTGACCCAGTACTTC.

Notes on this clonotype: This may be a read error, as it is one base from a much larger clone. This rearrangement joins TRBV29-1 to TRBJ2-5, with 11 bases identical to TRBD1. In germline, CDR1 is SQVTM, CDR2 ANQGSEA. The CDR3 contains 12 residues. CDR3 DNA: TGCAGCGGGGGGGGACAGGGGGAGACCCAGCACTTC. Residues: CSGGGQGETQHF. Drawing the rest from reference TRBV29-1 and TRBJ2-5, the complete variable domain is SAVISQKPSRDICQRGTSLTIQCQVDSQVTMMFWYRQQPGQSLTLIATANQGSEATYESGFVIDKFPISRPNLTFSTLTVSNMSPEDSSIYLCSGGGQGETQHFGPGTRLLVL.

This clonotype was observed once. CDR3 nucleotides: TGTGCCAGCAGTTTAACTAGCGTGGTGGTAGATACGCAGTATTTT. The encoded protein is CASSLTSVVVDTQYF. V gene TRBV28 combines with J gene TRBJ2-3; 7 bases map to TRBD2. The V and J ends lost 2 bases and 5 bases, in that order; junction bases with no gene match: 7. Germline V CDR1 and CDR2: MDHEN, SYDVKM. The CDR3 covers 15 residues.

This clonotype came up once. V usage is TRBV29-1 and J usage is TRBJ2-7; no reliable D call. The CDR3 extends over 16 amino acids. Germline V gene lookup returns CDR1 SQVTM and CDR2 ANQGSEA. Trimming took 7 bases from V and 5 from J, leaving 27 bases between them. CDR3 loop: CSAMTSWTGTPHEQYF. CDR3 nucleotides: TGCAGCGCCATGACATCCTGGACCGGCACTCCCCACGAGCAGTACTTC.

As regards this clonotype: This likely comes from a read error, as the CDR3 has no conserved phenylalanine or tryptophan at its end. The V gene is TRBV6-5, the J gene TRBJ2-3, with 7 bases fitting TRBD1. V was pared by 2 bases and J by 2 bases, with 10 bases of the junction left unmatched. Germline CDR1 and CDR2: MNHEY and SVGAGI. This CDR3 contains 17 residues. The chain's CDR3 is CASSYGRIGGLTDTQYL. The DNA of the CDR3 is TGTGCCAGCAGTTACGGTCGTATAGGGGGCCTCACAGATACGCAGTATCTT.

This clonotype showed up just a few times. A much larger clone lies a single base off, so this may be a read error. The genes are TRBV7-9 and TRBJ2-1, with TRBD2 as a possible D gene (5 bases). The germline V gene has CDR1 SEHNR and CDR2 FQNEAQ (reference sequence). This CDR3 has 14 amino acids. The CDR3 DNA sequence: TGTGTCAGCATCTCAGCGGACCCCTACAATGAGCAGTTCTTC. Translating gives CVSISADPYNEQFF.

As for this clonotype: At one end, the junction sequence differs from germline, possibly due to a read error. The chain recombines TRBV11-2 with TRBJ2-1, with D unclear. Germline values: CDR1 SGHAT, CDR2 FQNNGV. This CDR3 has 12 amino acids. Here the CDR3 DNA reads TGTGCCAGCAGTTATAACTACAATGTGCAGTTATTC. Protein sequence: CASSYNYNVQLF.

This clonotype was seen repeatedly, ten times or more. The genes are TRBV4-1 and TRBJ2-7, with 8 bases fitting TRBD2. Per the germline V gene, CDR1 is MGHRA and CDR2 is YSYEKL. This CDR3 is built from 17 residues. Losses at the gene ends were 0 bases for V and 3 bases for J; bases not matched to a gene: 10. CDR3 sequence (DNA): TGCGCCAGCAGCCAAGAAAGGAGTAGCGGGGCTCTCTACGAGCAGTACTTC. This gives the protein CASSQERSSGALYEQYF.

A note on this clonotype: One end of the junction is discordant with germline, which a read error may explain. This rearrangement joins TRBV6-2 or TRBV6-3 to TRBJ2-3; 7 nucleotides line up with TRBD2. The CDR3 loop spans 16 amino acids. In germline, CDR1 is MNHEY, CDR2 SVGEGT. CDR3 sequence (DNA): TGTGACAGCAGCCAACCCAGAGCGGGGAGCGCAGATACGCAGTATTTT. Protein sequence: CDSSQPRAGSADTQYF.

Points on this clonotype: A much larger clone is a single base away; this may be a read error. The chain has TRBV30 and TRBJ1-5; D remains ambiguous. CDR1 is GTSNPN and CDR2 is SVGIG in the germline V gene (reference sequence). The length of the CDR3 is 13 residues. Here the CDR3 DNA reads TGTGCCTGGAGTGTTAAGGGCAATCAGTCCCAGCATTTT. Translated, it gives CAWSVKGNQSQHF.